Presented here are 29 T cell receptor beta chains from one specimen sequenced in a study of T cells expressing NK-cell markers. TCRdb reprocessed the 5' RACE reads; each CDR3 protein has one entry and no DNA is given. Its clone listing holds about 110,000 distinct CDR3 sequences. Sequencing was done on a sample of blood T cells: a sorted CD56 or NKG2C T cell subset, CD4+ or CD8+ T cells, or bulk PBMC T cells (not recorded which). The source of these receptors is a woman aged 18-70 years in good health.

The chain combines TRBV4-2 with TRBJ1-1; the D call from TCRdb, TRBD1, cannot be confirmed without DNA. The CDR3 loop spans 16 amino acids. In germline, CDR1 is LGHNA, CDR2 YNFKEQ. The CDR3 sequence is CASSQDLAGGKAEAFF.

The chain combines TRBV4-3 with TRBJ2-1; TCRdb's assignment of TRBD2 cannot be checked, as there is no DNA. The CDR3 runs 15 residues. In germline, CDR1 is LGHNA, CDR2 YSLEER. CDR3 amino acids: CASSRLAGGPNEQFF.

V gene TRBV10-1 combines with J gene TRBJ1-2. CDR1 is WNHNN and CDR2 is SYGVQD in the germline V gene (reference sequence). The length of the CDR3 is 18 residues. The CDR3 sequence: CASSAEGRVGNFNYGYTF.

V gene TRBV19 combines with J gene TRBJ2-5; no DNA is available, so the TRBD1 call from TCRdb remains unchecked. Germline assignment: CDR1 LNHDA and CDR2 SQIVND (reference sequence). The CDR3 consists of 16 residues. The CDR3 protein is CASTDAPGQGLETQYF. The full variable domain, in which reference TRBV19 and TRBJ2-5 provide the parts outside the CDR3, is DGGITQSPKYLFRKEGQNVTLSCEQNLNHDAMYWYRQDPGQGLRLIYYSQIVNDFQKGDIAEGYSVSREKKESFPLTVTSAQKNPTAFYLCASTDAPGQGLETQYFGPGTRLLVL.

The chain carries TRBV12-3 or TRBV12-4 and TRBJ2-5; lacking DNA, the TRBD2 call made by TCRdb goes unchecked. This CDR3 comprises 12 residues. CDR3 protein: CASSDIAETQYF.

This chain joins TRBV24-1 and TRBJ2-2; TCRdb selects TRBD2, and the lack of DNA leaves this call unchecked. The V gene's germline CDR1 is KGHDR and CDR2 SFDVKD. This CDR3 is built from 17 residues. CDR3 amino acids: CATSDNQGEGNTGELFF.

This chain connects TRBV6-1 to TRBJ2-6. The V gene's germline CDR1 is MNHNS and CDR2 SASEGT. This CDR3 spans 15 amino acids. The CDR3: CASSEGLGWANVLTF.

This clonotype is deemed medium-sized (0.01 to 0.1%) by its frequency. The chain employs TRBV5-1 and TRBJ1-1. The CDR3 is 14 amino acids. Germline V CDR1 and CDR2: SGHRS, YFSETQ. CDR3 loop: CASSLRWENTEAFF.

The CDR3 spells CASSIWGAGLAGVDEQFF. The V gene is TRBV19, the J gene TRBJ2-1; TCRdb proposes TRBD2, but this gene call is untestable without DNA. The CDR3 is made up of 18 amino acids. Germline CDR1 LNHDA, CDR2 SQIVND (reference sequence). The whole variable domain, filled in from reference TRBV19 and TRBJ2-1, reads DGGITQSPKYLFRKEGQNVTLSCEQNLNHDAMYWYRQDPGQGLRLIYYSQIVNDFQKGDIAEGYSVSREKKESFPLTVTSAQKNPTAFYLCASSIWGAGLAGVDEQFFGPGTRLTVL.

The chain links TRBV12-1 to TRBJ1-5. TRBV12-1 constitutes a pseudogene. The CDR3 sequence is 14 residues long. The CDR3 sequence is CASSLGIGNQPQHF.

The V gene is TRBV30, the J gene TRBJ2-3; TCRdb selects TRBD2, and the lack of DNA leaves this call unchecked. The CDR3 totals 15 residues. CDR1 is GTSNPN, CDR2 SVGIG, per germline (reference sequence). The CDR3 loop is CAWGRLAGAADTQYF. Full variable domain (outside the CDR3, taken from reference TRBV30 and TRBJ2-3): SQTIHQWPATLVQPVGSPLSLECTVEGTSNPNLYWYRQAAGRGLQLLFYSVGIGQISSEVPQNLSASRPQDRQFILSSKKLLLSDSGFYLCAWGRLAGAADTQYFGPGTRLTVL.

The chain links TRBV29-1 to TRBJ2-7; TCRdb picks TRBD1, but there is no DNA to check that call. The length of the CDR3 is 12 residues. Germline lookup yields CDR1 SQVTM and CDR2 ANQGSEA. CDR3 region: CSVRFQGYEQYF.

CDR3: CASSLAPGLNEKLFF. The chain combines TRBV12-3 or TRBV12-4 with TRBJ1-4. This CDR3 contains 15 residues.

The chain has TRBV12-3 or TRBV12-4 and TRBJ2-1; the TCRdb call, TRBD1, lacks DNA for checking. This CDR3 comprises 15 residues. The CDR3 loop is CASSLGAPGSNEQFF.

The chain links TRBV2 to TRBJ2-5; TCRdb calls TRBD1, which cannot be checked without DNA. This CDR3 region has 11 residues. Germline CDR1 and CDR2: SNHLY and FYNNEI. The CDR3: CAQVQGETQYF.

This chain uses TRBV7-3 with TRBJ1-1; lacking DNA, the TRBD1 call made by TCRdb goes unchecked. This CDR3 has 16 residues. Germline V gene sequence: CDR1 SGHTA, CDR2 FQGTGA. CDR3 region: CASSPGQGTVNTEAFF.

J is TRBJ2-1 and V is TRBV20-1; TCRdb's D call, TRBD2, is unchecked because there is no DNA. The CDR3 has 15 amino acids. CDR1 and CDR2 from the germline V gene are DFQATT and SNEGSKA (reference sequence). The CDR3 sequence is CSAHTTNRSYNEQFF.

Here the CDR3 reads CASSYYGLAGPNEQFF. This chain uses TRBV7-9 with TRBJ2-1; without DNA, the TCRdb call of TRBD2 cannot be checked. Germline lookup yields CDR1 SEHNR and CDR2 FQNEAQ (reference sequence). The CDR3 has 16 residues.

This sequence joins TRBV5-5 and TRBJ1-3. Germline V gives CDR1 SGHKS, CDR2 YYEKEE (reference sequence). The CDR3 contains 15 residues. The CDR3 reads CASSLVEGSGNTIYF. The complete variable domain, with remaining parts taken from reference TRBV5-5 and TRBJ1-3, reads DAGVTQSPTHLIKTRGQQVTLRCSPISGHKSVSWYQQVLGQGPQFIFQYYEKEERGRGNFPDRFSARQFPNYSSELNVNALLLGDSALYLCASSLVEGSGNTIYFGEGSWLTVV.

The rearrangement joins TRBV29-1 to TRBJ2-7; TCRdb returns TRBD1, unconfirmable since there is no DNA. The germline V gene has CDR1 SQVTM and CDR2 ANQGSEA. CDR3 length equals 12 residues. Here the CDR3 reads CSARDSPYEQYF.

The chain is built from TRBV6-6 and TRBJ1-3. Germline assignment: CDR1 MNHNY and CDR2 SVGAGI (reference sequence). The CDR3 covers 13 residues. Here the CDR3 reads CASSYAQGNTIYF.

This sequence joins TRBV20-1 and TRBJ2-3; TCRdb selects TRBD2, and the lack of DNA leaves this call unchecked. The CDR3 spans 16 residues. CDR1 and CDR2 (germline): DFQATT, SNEGSKA (reference sequence). The CDR3 is CSARDLGGGAPDTQYF.

This rearrangement joins TRBV7-6 to TRBJ2-7; TCRdb lists TRBD2, though no DNA is available to test this call. CDR3 length equals 18 residues. Germline-derived CDR1 and CDR2 are SGHVS and FNYEAQ. CDR3: CASSSLGGPTGRANEQYF. The whole variable domain, remainder taken from reference TRBV7-6 and TRBJ2-7, is GAGVSQSPRYKVTKRGQDVALRCDPISGHVSLYWYRQALGQGPEFLTYFNYEAQQDKSGLPNDRFSAERPEGSISTLTIQRTEQRDSAMYRCASSSLGGPTGRANEQYFGPGTRLTVT.

The V gene is TRBV7-7, the J gene TRBJ2-2; TCRdb's assignment of TRBD2 cannot be checked, as there is no DNA. The CDR3 loop spans 17 amino acids. Germline V gene data show CDR1 as SSHAT and CDR2 as FNYEAQ (reference sequence). The CDR3 reads CASSFLGLAGGPGELFF.

The chain couples TRBV4-1 to TRBJ2-7; the TCRdb call, TRBD2, lacks DNA for checking. From germline, CDR1 is MGHRA and CDR2 YSYEKL. The CDR3 has 15 amino acids. The CDR3 reads CASSPGLAVIYEQYF.

The J gene is TRBJ2-1, the V gene TRBV10-3; with no DNA, the TCRdb D assignment of TRBD1 cannot be verified. This CDR3 is 17 amino acids long. CDR1 and CDR2 from the germline V gene are ENHRY and SYGVKD. CDR3 region: CAIRRVEGGVSYNEQFF.

The chain uses TRBV6-4 and TRBJ2-3. The CDR3 is made up of 16 amino acids. The V gene's germline CDR1 is MRHNA and CDR2 SNTAGT. The CDR3 spells CASSDSGIFNTDTQYF.

The rearrangement uses TRBV4-1 and TRBJ1-1; no DNA is available, so the TRBD1 call from TCRdb remains unchecked. The CDR3 sequence is 13 residues long. Per the germline V gene, CDR1 is MGHRA and CDR2 is YSYEKL. The CDR3 protein is CASSHQGDTEAFF.

The chain couples TRBV10-3 to TRBJ2-5; without DNA, the TCRdb call of TRBD2 cannot be checked. The CDR3 is 16 amino acids. The germline V gene has CDR1 ENHRY and CDR2 SYGVKD. CDR3 sequence: CAISESGTRTKETQYF.